Below, 28 T cell receptor beta chains from the same sample are listed, as sequenced in a study of shared clonotypes between healthy human individuals. Assay used: immunoSEQ multiplex PCR; TCRdb lists only in-frame clones, some missing. Of roughly 650,000 clones in the sample, more than 95% are singletons; the top ten hold 0.055% to 0.07%. The sample was naive CD4+ T cells sorted from blood. Subset indicated: CD45RA+ positively selected. The origin of the receptors is a woman aged 25 to 39 in good health.

This clone was detected once. The chain employs TRBV13 and TRBJ2-1, with D perhaps matching TRBD2 (5 bases). CDR1 is PRHDT and CDR2 is FYEKMQ in the germline V gene (reference sequence). The CDR3 spans 11 residues. Trimming pared 3 bases from V and 9 bases from J, leaving 6 bases between. In DNA form, the CDR3 reads TGTGCCAGCAGCTTCCGGGGTGAGCAGTTCTTC. Its translation: CASSFRGEQFF.

V is TRBV5-1 and J is TRBJ2-5; 7 nucleotides agree with TRBD2. Germline V gene sequence: CDR1 SGHRS, CDR2 YFSETQ. J lost 1 base, V lost 1 base, and 10 bases had no gene match. The CDR3 contains 17 residues. CDR3 loop: CASSLHVLAGVQETQYF. The CDR3 nucleotides are TGCGCCAGCAGCTTGCATGTATTAGCGGGCGTCCAAGAGACCCAGTACTTC.

This clone was counted a few times. The V gene is TRBV4-2, the J gene TRBJ2-1, with 7 bases that match TRBD2. Per germline, CDR1 LGHNA and CDR2 YNFKEQ. Trimming took 1 base from V and 0 from J; bases not matched to a gene: 6. This CDR3 is built from 17 residues. In DNA form, the CDR3 reads TGTGCCAGCAGCCAAGTGAGCGGGACCTTCTCCTACAATGAGCAGTTCTTC. Its protein is CASSQVSGTFSYNEQFF.

This chain joins TRBV7-9 and TRBJ1-5; TRBD1 is a possible D gene (5 bases). Trimming shortened V by 8 bases and J by 0 bases, and 11 bases separated the two germline ends. Germline CDR1 SEHNR, CDR2 FQNEAQ (reference sequence). The CDR3 totals 14 residues. The CDR3 region has the DNA TGTGCCAGCGGGGGTCGGGATAGCAATCAGCCCCAGCATTTT. The encoded protein is CASGGRDSNQPQHF. The full variable domain, completed using reference TRBV7-9 and TRBJ1-5, is DTGVSQNPRHKITKRGQNVTFRCDPISEHNRLYWYRQTLGQGPEFLTYFQNEAQLEKSRLLSDRFSAERPKGSFSTLEIQRTEQGDSAMYLCASGGRDSNQPQHFGDGTRLSIL.

The chain is built from TRBV5-1 and TRBJ1-4, with TRBD1 matching 9 bases. The J segment lost 5 bases and the V segment lost 4 bases, leaving 6 bases of the junction unmatched. This CDR3 contains 15 residues. The germline CDR1 and CDR2 sequences are SGHRS and YFSETQ. The CDR3 nucleotides are TGCGCCAGCAGCGAGGGACAGGGACGAAATGAAAAACTGTTTTTT. Protein sequence: CASSEGQGRNEKLFF.

The CDR3 region is CASSIGQGASGANVLTF. CDR3 in DNA: TGTGCCAGTAGTATAGGACAGGGGGCATCTGGGGCCAACGTCCTGACTTTC. The chain combines TRBV19 with TRBJ2-6, with TRBD1 identical over 10 bases. The V gene's germline CDR1 is LNHDA and CDR2 SQIVND (reference sequence). The CDR3 runs 17 residues. The junction had 1 base not matched to a gene; V was cut back by 1 base and J by 1 base.

V usage is TRBV28 and J usage is TRBJ1-2, with TRBD1 matching over 7 bases. The CDR3 extends over 13 amino acids. Looked up from germline, CDR1 is MDHEN and CDR2 is SYDVKM. The CDR3 coding sequence is TGTGCTTTGAGGGGACAGCCCGGGAGTGGCTACACCTTC. It is translated as CALRGQPGSGYTF.

V gene TRBV6-1 combines with J gene TRBJ1-4; 10 bases line up with TRBD1. CDR3 length: 14 amino acids. Germline V gives CDR1 MNHNS, CDR2 SASEGT. CDR3 in DNA: TGTTCCACCTGGGGGGGGACAGGGGACCGAAAACTGTTTTTT. Amino acid sequence: CSTWGGTGDRKLFF.

The rearrangement joins TRBV28 to TRBJ2-1; D not resolved. This CDR3 has 13 residues. The V end was cut by 1 base, the J end by 2 bases, with 3 bases between. The germline V gene has CDR1 MDHEN and CDR2 SYDVKM. In DNA form, the CDR3 reads TGTGCCAGCAGTTTATTTACCTACAATGAGCAGTTCTTC. Encoded protein: CASSLFTYNEQFF.

The rearrangement uses TRBV5-1 and TRBJ1-1, with D possibly matching TRBD1 (5 bases). The CDR3 is 16 residues long. Looked up from germline, CDR1 is SGHRS and CDR2 is YFSETQ. V was trimmed by 3 bases and J by 2 bases, leaving 17 bases between them. CDR3: CASSSNDRDYNTEAFF. The CDR3 coding sequence is TGCGCCAGCAGCTCAAACGACAGAGATTATAACACTGAAGCTTTCTTT.

This sequence joins TRBV6-5 and TRBJ2-7; perhaps TRBD2 as D (6 bases). V shed 5 bases and J shed 7 bases, with 21 bases lying between them. Germline CDR1 reads MNHEY; CDR2 reads SVGAGI. This CDR3 comprises 15 residues. The CDR3 here is CASSPQGGILWEQYF. The CDR3 nucleotides read TGTGCCAGCAGTCCCCAAGGCGGGATCCTCTGGGAGCAGTACTTC.

This chain uses TRBV19 with TRBJ2-3; 13 positions match TRBD2. The CDR3 has 17 amino acids. The V segment lost 1 base and the J segment 8 bases; nucleotides outside the gene matches: 9. From germline, CDR1 is LNHDA and CDR2 SQIVND (reference sequence). For the CDR3, the DNA is TGTGCCAGTAGTATAGCCTTAAGGACTAGCGGGAGTCGTACGCAGTATTTT. This translates into CASSIALRTSGSRTQYF.

V gene TRBV6-6 combines with J gene TRBJ2-7; 7 nucleotides align to TRBD2. CDR1 is MNHNY, CDR2 SVGAGI, per germline (reference sequence). Unmatched junction bases numbered 3, after V lost 2 bases and J lost 5 bases. The CDR3 loop spans 13 amino acids. The CDR3 coding sequence is TGTGCCAGCAGTTACAGCGGGGTCCACGAGCAGTACTTC. Its protein is CASSYSGVHEQYF.

The chain recombines TRBV5-4 with TRBJ2-7, with D possibly TRBD2 on 6 matching bases. Germline lookup yields CDR1 SGHNT and CDR2 YYREEE (reference sequence). This CDR3 has 15 residues. V shed 0 bases and J shed 3 bases, with 13 bases lying between them. CDR3 amino acids: CASSLGRGRFYEQYF. The CDR3 DNA follows: TGTGCCAGCAGCTTGGGGCGGGGCCGTTTCTACGAGCAGTACTTC.

The genes are TRBV5-1 and TRBJ1-4; no clear D. CDR1 and CDR2 from the germline V gene are SGHRS and YFSETQ. V lost 0 bases and J 0 bases, leaving 6 bases between the germline ends. CDR3 length equals 15 residues. This chain's CDR3 is CASSLGPATNEKLFF. The CDR3 bases are TGCGCCAGCAGCTTGGGGCCTGCAACTAATGAAAAACTGTTTTTT.

This sequence joins TRBV5-1 and TRBJ2-3; D not resolved. CDR1 and CDR2 (germline): SGHRS, YFSETQ. The CDR3 loop spans 15 amino acids. Trimming left V 0 bases short and J 0 bases short, with 8 bases between. As DNA, the CDR3 is TGCGCCAGCAGCTTGGCGATCATAAGCACAGATACGCAGTATTTT. Translation: CASSLAIISTDTQYF.

This clone appeared once. The DNA of the CDR3 is TGCGCCAGCAGGTCCGGGACAGGGAACCCTTCGGCCTACGAGCAGTACTTC. Protein: CASRSGTGNPSAYEQYF. The chain combines TRBV10-2 with TRBJ2-7; 9 bases are shared with TRBD1. This CDR3 is 17 amino acids long. Trimming at V came to 6 bases and at J to 2 bases, leaving 14 bases not matched to a gene. Germline CDR1 WSHSY, CDR2 SAAADI.

This chain uses TRBV27 with TRBJ1-1; 7 positions agree with TRBD1. V was clipped by 8 bases and J by 5 bases; unmatched bases: 17. CDR3 length: 16 residues. Looked up from germline, CDR1 is MNHEY and CDR2 is SMNVEV (reference sequence). CDR3 sequence (DNA): TGTGCCAGCTATCTTAGGGGTTCAGGGGGGAGGACTGAAGCTTTCTTT. It yields the protein CASYLRGSGGRTEAFF.

The chain combines TRBV7-9 with TRBJ1-1; 10 bases match TRBD1. Germline values: CDR1 SEHNR, CDR2 FQNEAQ (reference sequence). The CDR3 consists of 15 residues. V lost 8 bases and J lost 3; bases outside the gene matches: 9. The CDR3: CASGGDRGSDTEAFF. For the CDR3, the DNA is TGTGCCAGCGGGGGGGACAGGGGATCGGACACTGAAGCTTTCTTT.

The chain links TRBV18 to TRBJ2-3, with TRBD2 matching 9 bases. There are 16 residues in the CDR3. Germline V gives CDR1 KGHSH, CDR2 LQKENI. The trim removed 2 bases at V and 0 bases at J, leaving 3 bases unmatched. The DNA for the CDR3 is TGTGCCAGCTCACCAATGCTAGCGGGAAGCACAGATACGCAGTATTTT. Translating it yields CASSPMLAGSTDTQYF.

V usage is TRBV14 and J usage is TRBJ2-5, with a tentative D call TRBD2 (6 bases). Germline V gene lookup returns CDR1 SGHDN and CDR2 FVKESK. Deletions cut 4 bases from V and 4 bases from J, with 28 bases between. The CDR3 loop spans 19 amino acids. This chain's CDR3 is CASSPNLGLVVGFGETQYF. The CDR3, as DNA: TGTGCCAGCAGCCCGAACCTGGGACTGGTTGTGGGGTTTGGAGAGACCCAGTACTTC.

This chain links TRBV28 with TRBJ2-2; D remains unclear. Germline V CDR1 and CDR2: MDHEN, SYDVKM. There are 14 residues in the CDR3. V gave up 5 bases and J gave up 5 bases, with 12 bases separating them. The CDR3 nucleotides read TGTGCCAGCAGTCAACACCCCGGTACCGGGGAGCTGTTTTTT. Amino acid sequence: CASSQHPGTGELFF.

The chain joins TRBV10-3 to TRBJ1-1, with D perhaps matching TRBD1 (6 bases). CDR1 and CDR2 from the germline V gene are ENHRY and SYGVKD. Trimming left V 0 bases short and J 4 bases short, with 12 bases between. This CDR3 is built from 15 residues. CDR3 in amino acids: CAISESTGEGTEAFF. CDR3 in DNA: TGTGCCATCAGTGAGTCGACAGGCGAGGGCACTGAAGCTTTCTTT.

The rearrangement links TRBV5-1 to TRBJ2-7, with D possibly being TRBD1 (5 bases). V gave up 2 bases and J gave up 7 bases, with 7 bases separating them. Germline-derived CDR1 and CDR2 are SGHRS and YFSETQ. The CDR3 runs to 11 residues. CDR3 protein: CASSLDREQYF. The CDR3 DNA reads as TGCGCCAGCAGCTTAGACAGAGAGCAGTACTTC.

The V call is TRBV7-9, the J call TRBJ2-5; 7 bases line up with TRBD2. Trimming took 5 bases from V and 1 from J; bases not matched to a gene: 4. Germline V CDR1 and CDR2: SEHNR, FQNEAQ (reference sequence). The CDR3 contains 14 residues. The CDR3 protein is CASSRAGSQETQYF. The CDR3 DNA follows: TGTGCCAGCAGCCGAGCGGGGAGCCAAGAGACCCAGTACTTC. Using reference TRBV7-9 and TRBJ2-5 for the parts outside the CDR3, the full variable domain is DTGVSQNPRHKITKRGQNVTFRCDPISEHNRLYWYRQTLGQGPEFLTYFQNEAQLEKSRLLSDRFSAERPKGSFSTLEIQRTEQGDSAMYLCASSRAGSQETQYFGPGTRLLVL.

The CDR3, as DNA: TGCAGCGTTGGTATAGGGGGCGTGCATCGAGAGACCCAGTACTTC. Translating it yields CSVGIGGVHRETQYF. The chain has TRBV29-1 and TRBJ2-5; TRBD1 matches at 7 bases. CDR1 is SQVTM and CDR2 is ANQGSEA in the germline V gene. Germline trimming cut 4 bases from V and 4 bases from J; bases unmatched to any gene: 12. The CDR3 extends over 15 amino acids.

The V and J genes are TRBV28 and TRBJ1-6; D not resolved. Germline CDR1 is MDHEN and CDR2 is SYDVKM. This CDR3 contains 14 residues. Trimming shortened V by 2 bases and J by 7 bases, and 9 bases separated the two germline ends. CDR3 DNA: TGTGCCAGCAGTTTACAAGACGCCAATTCACCCCTCCACTTT. Its translation: CASSLQDANSPLHF.

The chain has TRBV7-9 and TRBJ1-4; D gene ambiguous. V lost 3 bases to trimming and J lost 2 bases, with 13 bases between them. Germline values: CDR1 SEHNR, CDR2 FQNEAQ (reference sequence). The CDR3 sequence is 16 residues long. In DNA form, the CDR3 reads TGTGCCAGCAGCTTCGGCCCTTTGGAGACTAATGAAAAACTGTTTTTT. It encodes CASSFGPLETNEKLFF. Full variable domain (rest looked up from reference TRBV7-9 and TRBJ1-4): DTGVSQNPRHKITKRGQNVTFRCDPISEHNRLYWYRQTLGQGPEFLTYFQNEAQLEKSRLLSDRFSAERPKGSFSTLEIQRTEQGDSAMYLCASSFGPLETNEKLFFGSGTQLSVL.